This is a list of T cell receptor beta chains from one sample in a study of OX40 agonist ivuxolimab in advanced cancers. Method: immunoSEQ multiplex PCR; TCRdb's copy keeps in-frame clones and lacks some. The data hold under 90,000 clones, with over 85% observed a single time. Sequenced here: CD4+ or CD8+ T cells sorted from blood, sampled in a trial of the OX40 agonist ivuxolimab. These receptors were collected from an adult with an advanced solid tumor such as melanoma, head and neck, liver or kidney cancer. The conserved cysteine and the conserved F or W are not part of the CDR3 here. Each record gives: V gene, clone size, CDR3 protein. Clone size is stated in some rows and not others, as once, few, many or a class when expanded.

V gene: TRBV10-3; clone size: once; CDR3 protein: AIRPWGANQPQH
V gene: TRBV11-2; clone size: .; CDR3 protein: ASSPTGGYNSPLH
V gene: TRBV28; clone size: .; CDR3 protein: ASSLLHKFEGEQY
V gene: TRBV10-3; clone size: .; CDR3 protein: AIKRTVSGNTIY
V gene: TRBV7-6; clone size: once; CDR3 protein: ASSSDTGELF
V gene: TRBV6-1; clone size: .; CDR3 protein: ASNHQQGNNEQF
V gene: TRBV11-2; clone size: .; CDR3 protein: ASSPRGPSNTGELF
V gene: TRBV11-2; clone size: .; CDR3 protein: ASSLERNTEAF
V gene: TRBV5-4; clone size: .; CDR3 protein: ASSLGLNTEAF
V gene: TRBV6-1; clone size: .; CDR3 protein: ASSAQPGQHNSPLH
V gene: TRBV5-1; clone size: .; CDR3 protein: ASSVGGTDTQY
V gene: TRBV4-1; clone size: once; CDR3 protein: ASSQTSGGPYSEQF
V gene: TRBV11-3; clone size: .; CDR3 protein: ASSLTGAHTGELF
V gene: TRBV15; clone size: .; CDR3 protein: ATCLGGGADEKLF
V gene: TRBV27; clone size: .; CDR3 protein: ASSWDAGRRFNTEAF
V gene: TRBV25-1; clone size: .; CDR3 protein: ASRGRPGEKLF
V gene: TRBV19; clone size: .; CDR3 protein: ASSIHRIFRTGELF
V gene: TRBV28; clone size: .; CDR3 protein: ASSLISARSVGPYEQY
V gene: TRBV29-1; clone size: .; CDR3 protein: SVGPVQETQY
V gene: TRBV4-1; clone size: .; CDR3 protein: ASSISTDTQY
V gene: TRBV7-8; clone size: .; CDR3 protein: ASSPRTVETQY
V gene: TRBV25-1; clone size: .; CDR3 protein: ASRASGNTIY
V gene: TRBV11-3; clone size: .; CDR3 protein: ASSQTSDSYEQY
V gene: TRBV11-2; clone size: .; CDR3 protein: ASSSSDRVGANVLT
V gene: TRBV5-1; clone size: .; CDR3 protein: ASSSDPGTSADTQY
V gene: TRBV6-1; clone size: .; CDR3 protein: ASRVAPGNYYEQY
V gene: TRBV6-4; clone size: .; CDR3 protein: ATRQGAEAF
V gene: TRBV14; clone size: .; CDR3 protein: ASSHRLLTSSYNEQF
V gene: TRBV27; clone size: .; CDR3 protein: ASRRRTSEEYNEQF
V gene: TRBV5-4; clone size: .; CDR3 protein: ASSLRGSGANVLT
V gene: TRBV5-1; clone size: .; CDR3 protein: ASSTGTGVSYEQY
V gene: TRBV14; clone size: .; CDR3 protein: ASSQDWGRTQY
V gene: TRBV19; clone size: .; CDR3 protein: ASREIGTSGSGRRF
V gene: TRBV11-3; clone size: once; CDR3 protein: ASSLEGVHNEQF
V gene: TRBV15; clone size: .; CDR3 protein: ATSRVMAGFTEAF
V gene: TRBV2; clone size: .; CDR3 protein: AISQLMNTEAF
V gene: TRBV2; clone size: .; CDR3 protein: ASSSGQGANYGYT
V gene: TRBV2; clone size: .; CDR3 protein: ASRTRGSNANVLT
V gene: TRBV11-2; clone size: once; CDR3 protein: ASSFSRQGAGELF
V gene: TRBV19; clone size: .; CDR3 protein: ASSAQGGYIQY
V gene: TRBV25-1; clone size: .; CDR3 protein: ASSVGATDTQY
V gene: TRBV5-1; clone size: .; CDR3 protein: ASSRDRSKETQY
V gene: TRBV7-2; clone size: .; CDR3 protein: ASSFWGQATGNTIY
V gene: TRBV19; clone size: .; CDR3 protein: ASRGPYSNQPQH
V gene: TRBV28; clone size: .; CDR3 protein: ASSLLTSARELF
V gene: TRBV5-5; clone size: .; CDR3 protein: ASSRGQGDDQPQH
V gene: TRBV6-5; clone size: .; CDR3 protein: ASSSPGENQPQH
V gene: TRBV5-8; clone size: .; CDR3 protein: ASSLADTQY
V gene: TRBV11-2; clone size: .; CDR3 protein: ASSPGLAGGHDTQY
V gene: TRBV20-1; clone size: .; CDR3 protein: SATSPEAF
V gene: TRBV7-5; clone size: .; CDR3 protein: ARSLGGINTGELF
V gene: TRBV7-2; clone size: .; CDR3 protein: ASSSRGDHLSQY
V gene: TRBV13; clone size: .; CDR3 protein: ASSSGQTRNPGNTIY